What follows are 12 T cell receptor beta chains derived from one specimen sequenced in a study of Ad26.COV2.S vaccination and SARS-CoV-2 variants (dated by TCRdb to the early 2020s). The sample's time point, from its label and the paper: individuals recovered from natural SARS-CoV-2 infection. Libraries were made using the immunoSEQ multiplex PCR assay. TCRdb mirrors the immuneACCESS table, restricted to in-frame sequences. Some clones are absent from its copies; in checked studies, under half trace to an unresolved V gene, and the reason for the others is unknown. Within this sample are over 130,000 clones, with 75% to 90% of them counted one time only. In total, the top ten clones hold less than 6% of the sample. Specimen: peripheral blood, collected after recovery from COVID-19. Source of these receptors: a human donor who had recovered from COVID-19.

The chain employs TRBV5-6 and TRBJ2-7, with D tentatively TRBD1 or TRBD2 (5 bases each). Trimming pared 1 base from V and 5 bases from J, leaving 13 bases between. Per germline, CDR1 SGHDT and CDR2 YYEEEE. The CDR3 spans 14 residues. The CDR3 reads CASSLLTGGHEQYF. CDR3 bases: TGTGCCAGCAGCTTGTTAACAGGAGGACACGAGCAGTACTTC.

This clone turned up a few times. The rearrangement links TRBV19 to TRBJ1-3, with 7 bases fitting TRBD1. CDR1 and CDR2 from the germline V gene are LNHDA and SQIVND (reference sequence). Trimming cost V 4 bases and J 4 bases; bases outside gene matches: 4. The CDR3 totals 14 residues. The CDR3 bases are TGTGCCAGTAGTACGGGGACAGCAGGAAACACCATATATTTT. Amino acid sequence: CASSTGTAGNTIYF.

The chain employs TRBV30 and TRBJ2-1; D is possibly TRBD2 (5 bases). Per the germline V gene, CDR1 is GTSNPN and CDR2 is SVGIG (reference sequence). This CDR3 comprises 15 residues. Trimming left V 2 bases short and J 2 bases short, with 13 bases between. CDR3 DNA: TGTGCCTGGAGTAGGAGGAGCAGCGCCTACAATGAGCAGTTCTTC. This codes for CAWSRRSSAYNEQFF. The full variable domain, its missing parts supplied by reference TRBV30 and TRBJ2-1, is SQTIHQWPATLVQPVGSPLSLECTVEGTSNPNLYWYRQAAGRGLQLLFYSVGIGQISSEVPQNLSASRPQDRQFILSSKKLLLSDSGFYLCAWSRRSSAYNEQFFGPGTRLTVL.

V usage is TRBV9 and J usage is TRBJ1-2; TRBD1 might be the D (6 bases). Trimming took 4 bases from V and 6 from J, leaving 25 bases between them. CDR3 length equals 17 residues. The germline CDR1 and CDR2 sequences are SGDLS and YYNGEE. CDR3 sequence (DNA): TGTGCCAGCAGCACAACCGGGAACGGGGGGGCTTTACATGGCTACACCTTC. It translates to CASSTTGNGGALHGYTF.

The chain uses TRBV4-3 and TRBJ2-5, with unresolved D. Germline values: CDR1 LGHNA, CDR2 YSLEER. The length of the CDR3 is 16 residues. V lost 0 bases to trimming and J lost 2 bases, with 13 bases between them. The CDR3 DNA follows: TGCGCCAGCAGCCAAGAAGTCGCGGCTCTGCAAGAGACCCAGTACTTC. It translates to CASSQEVAALQETQYF.

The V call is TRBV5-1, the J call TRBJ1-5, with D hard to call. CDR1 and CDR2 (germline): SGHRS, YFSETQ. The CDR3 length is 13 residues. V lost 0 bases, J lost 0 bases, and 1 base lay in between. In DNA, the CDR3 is TGCGCCAGCAGCTTGGGTAGCAATCAGCCCCAGCATTTT. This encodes CASSLGSNQPQHF.

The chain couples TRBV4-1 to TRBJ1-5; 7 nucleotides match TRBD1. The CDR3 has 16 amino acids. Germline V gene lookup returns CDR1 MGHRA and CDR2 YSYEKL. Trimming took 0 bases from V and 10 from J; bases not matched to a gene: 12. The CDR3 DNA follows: TGCGCCAGCAGCCAAGAGTTTTCAAACAGGGGTTTCCCCCAGCATTTT. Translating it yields CASSQEFSNRGFPQHF.

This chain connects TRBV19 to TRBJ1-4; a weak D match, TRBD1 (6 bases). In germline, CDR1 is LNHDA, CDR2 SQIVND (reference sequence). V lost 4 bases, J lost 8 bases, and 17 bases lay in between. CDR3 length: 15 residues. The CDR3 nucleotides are TGTGCCAGTAGTACCCGGACAGCGACGACAGAAAAACTGTTTTTT. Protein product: CASSTRTATTEKLFF.

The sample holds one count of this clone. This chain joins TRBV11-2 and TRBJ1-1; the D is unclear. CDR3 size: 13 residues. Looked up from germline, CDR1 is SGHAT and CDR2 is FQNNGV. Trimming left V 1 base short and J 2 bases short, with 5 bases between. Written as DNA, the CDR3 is TGTGCCAGCAGCTTAGCCAGAAACACTGAAGCTTTCTTT. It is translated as CASSLARNTEAFF.

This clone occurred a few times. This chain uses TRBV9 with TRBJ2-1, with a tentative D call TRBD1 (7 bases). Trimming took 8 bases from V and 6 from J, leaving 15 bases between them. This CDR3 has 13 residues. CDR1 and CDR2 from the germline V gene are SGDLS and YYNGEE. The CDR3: CASNRGGRNEQFF. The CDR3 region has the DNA TGTGCCAGTAACAGGGGAGGACGCAATGAGCAGTTCTTC.

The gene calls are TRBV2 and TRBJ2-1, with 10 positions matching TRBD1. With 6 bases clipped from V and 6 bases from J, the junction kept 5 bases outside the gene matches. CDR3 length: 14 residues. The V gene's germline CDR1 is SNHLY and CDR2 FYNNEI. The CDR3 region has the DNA TGTGCCAGCAGGGGGACAGGGGAAGGCAATGAGCAGTTCTTC. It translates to CASRGTGEGNEQFF.

The CDR3 DNA sequence: TGTGCCAGCAGCGTAGGACAGGGGGCGCGGGTGCAGTACTTC. It specifies CASSVGQGARVQYF. This rearrangement joins TRBV11-2 to TRBJ2-7, with 11 nucleotides matching TRBD1. CDR3 size: 14 residues. The trim removed 5 bases at V and 9 bases at J, leaving 9 bases unmatched. Germline values: CDR1 SGHAT, CDR2 FQNNGV.